This T cell receptor beta chain was sequenced for a study of a mutant IDH1 vaccine in newly diagnosed glioma. Background on the study: Patients got their first vaccination 4-6 weeks after radiotherapy alone, or with temozolomide cycles. Treated patients, averaging approximately 40 years, were around 62% male and around 40% female. Held at week 35, visit V12 was the safety follow-up, and visit V13 followed at week 47.

Time point denoted: week 47, end of study. Every single dose of the vaccine, 300 ug of mutant IDH1 20-mer peptide, came with topical imiquimod. The table lists this clone with a few counts. Its antigen is undetermined. This CDR3 region has 15 residues. CDR1 MGHDK and CDR2 SYGVNS come from the germline V gene. Trimming took off 3 bases at V and 2 bases at J, with 11 bases between the two ends. Some clones are missing from TCRdb's copy, which holds only in-frame ones; the method was immunoSEQ multiplex PCR. Among roughly 56,000 clones listed, approximately 71% were seen once. The chain has TRBV25-1 and TRBJ1-3; D possibly corresponds to TRBD1 (5 bases). The sequencing here drew on PBMCs, taken from a glioma patient whose treatment included an IDH1 peptide vaccine. This TCR was sampled from a man aged 50 to 59 with glioma. As DNA, the CDR3 is TGTGCCAGCAGTGATTCCGGGGGGACTGGAAACACCATATATTTT. Encoded protein: CASSDSGGTGNTIYF.